These 32 T cell receptor beta chains originate from one sample sequenced in a study of blood T cell repertoires in COVID-19. Repertoires were generated with immunoSEQ multiplex PCR, while TCRdb's copy carries only in-frame clones and drops some. This sample has some 230,000 clones; approximately 78% occur once, and the top ten carry approximately 8%. Sequences were obtained from peripheral blood. The receptors were gathered from a woman of 80 years or more with COVID-19, enrolled during active disease.

V and J are TRBV2 and TRBJ2-2; D perhaps matches TRBD2 (6 bases). V was pared by 4 bases and J by 2 bases, with 14 bases between. The CDR3 has 16 amino acids. Germline V CDR1 and CDR2: SNHLY, FYNNEI. The CDR3 reads CASSVHGGINTGELFF. CDR3 nucleotides: TGTGCCAGCAGTGTCCACGGCGGGATCAACACCGGGGAGCTGTTTTTT.

The chain couples TRBV23-1 to TRBJ1-3; D not resolved. TRBV23-1 is treated as an ORF (open reading frame) with a function not yet certain. This CDR3 comprises 12 residues. V dropped 7 bases and J dropped 4 bases, with 8 bases sitting between them. CDR3: CASKRKGNTIYF. DNA of the CDR3: TGCGCCAGCAAGAGAAAGGGAAACACCATATATTTT.

This sequence joins TRBV19 and TRBJ1-5; 9 bases align to TRBD1. The CDR3 covers 17 residues. Trimming removed 3 bases from V and 4 bases from J; junction bases left unmatched: 10. The germline V gene has CDR1 LNHDA and CDR2 SQIVND (reference sequence). Written as DNA, the CDR3 is TGTGCCAGTAGTATGGGACAGGGAATAAAATTTAATCAGCCCCAGCATTTT. Amino acid sequence: CASSMGQGIKFNQPQHF.

The chain links TRBV19 to TRBJ1-5, with D perhaps matching TRBD1 (5 bases). Trimming pared 3 bases from V and 6 bases from J, leaving 15 bases between. This CDR3 spans 15 amino acids. Germline V gene data show CDR1 as LNHDA and CDR2 as SQIVND (reference sequence). CDR3 coding DNA: TGTGCCAGTAGTATGAAGGGGCTAAATGGTCAGCCCCAGCATTTT. It translates to CASSMKGLNGQPQHF.

The rearrangement uses TRBV5-6 and TRBJ1-1; D possibly corresponds to TRBD1 (5 bases). CDR3 size: 12 residues. Trimming shortened V by 6 bases and J by 8 bases, and 14 bases separated the two germline ends. Germline V gene lookup returns CDR1 SGHDT and CDR2 YYEEEE. CDR3 in amino acids: CASIARGVEAFF. CDR3 coding DNA: TGTGCCAGCATCGCTAGGGGCGTGGAAGCTTTCTTT.

There are a few counts of this clone. J is TRBJ1-1 and V is TRBV4-1; possible D gene TRBD1, 6 bases. Per germline, CDR1 MGHRA and CDR2 YSYEKL. V lost 4 bases and J lost 4, with 19 bases in between. This CDR3 has 16 residues. In DNA form, the CDR3 reads TGCGCCAGCAGCCCCGGCAGGGGTTTAATGGTCACTGAAGCTTTCTTT. It yields the protein CASSPGRGLMVTEAFF.

The sample holds a few counts of this clone. The chain joins TRBV10-1 to TRBJ2-7, with D perhaps matching TRBD2 (5 bases). Germline-derived CDR1 and CDR2 are WNHNN and SYGVQD (reference sequence). This CDR3 region has 12 residues. With 8 bases removed from V and 6 bases from J, the gap between germline ends came to 14 bases. CDR3 protein: CASSPGYGEQYF. Here the CDR3 DNA reads TGCGCCAGCTCTCCGGGGTACGGCGAGCAGTACTTC.

The gene calls are TRBV11-2 and TRBJ2-1; possibly TRBD1 for D (5 bases). The germline V gene encodes CDR1 SGHAT and CDR2 FQNNGV. V lost 1 base and J 3 bases, leaving 7 bases between the germline ends. The CDR3 runs 14 residues. CDR3 nucleotides: TGTGCCAGCAGCTTAGGGACAATCTACAATGAGCAGTTCTTC. It translates to CASSLGTIYNEQFF.

The genes are TRBV2 and TRBJ1-1; D unclear. Germline loops: CDR1 SNHLY, CDR2 FYNNEI. Between the trimmed V and J ends, which lost 7 bases and 1 base, there was a span of 10 bases. The CDR3 is made up of 13 amino acids. Here the CDR3 reads CASTREWNTEAFF. CDR3 in DNA: TGTGCCAGCACCCGGGAGTGGAACACTGAAGCTTTCTTT. The full variable domain, its missing parts supplied by reference TRBV2 and TRBJ1-1, is EPEVTQTPSHQVTQMGQEVILRCVPISNHLYFYWYRQILGQKVEFLVSFYNNEISEKSEIFDDQFSVERPDGSNFTLKIRSTKLEDSAMYFCASTREWNTEAFFGQGTRLTVV.

The rearrangement joins TRBV11-2 to TRBJ1-4; perhaps TRBD1 as D (5 bases). Germline V gives CDR1 SGHAT, CDR2 FQNNGV. V was trimmed by 2 bases and J by 0 bases, leaving 10 bases between them. The CDR3 runs 16 residues. In nucleotides, the CDR3 is TGTGCCAGCAGCTTACGGCAGGGTTCAACTAATGAAAAACTGTTTTTT. It is translated as CASSLRQGSTNEKLFF.

The chain carries TRBV7-8 and TRBJ1-3; possibly TRBD1 for D (6 bases). CDR1 is SGHVS, CDR2 FQNEAQ, per germline. Between the trimmed V and J ends, which lost 4 bases and 4 bases, there was a span of 14 bases. This CDR3 spans 15 amino acids. The CDR3 DNA is TGTGCCAGCAGCTCTATTACAGGGTCCGGAAACACCATATATTTT. Protein: CASSSITGSGNTIYF.

The chain employs TRBV7-3 and TRBJ2-1; weak D call: TRBD2 (5 bases). Germline V gene sequence: CDR1 SGHTA, CDR2 FQGTGA. V was shortened by 0 bases and J by 4 bases, with 7 bases between the two germline ends. The CDR3 extends over 14 amino acids. The CDR3 nucleotides are TGTGCCAGCAGCTTAACGGGAGTGTACAATGAGCAGTTCTTC. Translating it yields CASSLTGVYNEQFF.

V usage is TRBV28 and J usage is TRBJ1-3; TRBD1 matches at 7 bases. CDR3 length: 14 amino acids. V gave up 3 bases and J gave up 3 bases; unmatched junction bases: 2. Germline V lookup: CDR1 MDHEN, CDR2 SYDVKM. CDR3 amino acids: CASSLTGYGNTIYF. CDR3 nucleotides: TGTGCCAGCAGTTTGACAGGGTATGGAAACACCATATATTTT.

The gene calls are TRBV2 and TRBJ2-1, with 9 nucleotides matching TRBD2. Per germline, CDR1 SNHLY and CDR2 FYNNEI. The CDR3 is 14 amino acids. Trimming at V came to 8 bases and at J to 1 base, leaving 3 bases not matched to a gene. CDR3: CASGTSSSYNEQFF. CDR3 sequence (DNA): TGTGCCAGCGGGACTAGCAGTTCCTACAATGAGCAGTTCTTC. Using reference TRBV2 and TRBJ2-1 for the parts outside the CDR3, the full variable domain is EPEVTQTPSHQVTQMGQEVILRCVPISNHLYFYWYRQILGQKVEFLVSFYNNEISEKSEIFDDQFSVERPDGSNFTLKIRSTKLEDSAMYFCASGTSSSYNEQFFGPGTRLTVL.

V usage is TRBV24-1 and J usage is TRBJ2-5; the match to TRBD2 covers 11 bases. V shed 4 bases and J 1 base; nucleotides not matched to a gene: 7. Germline CDR1 and CDR2: KGHDR and SFDVKD. The CDR3 totals 17 residues. The CDR3 nucleotides are TGTGCCACCAGTGACTTAGGGACTAGCGGAAGCCAAGAGACCCAGTACTTC. Its translation is CATSDLGTSGSQETQYF.

This chain uses TRBV5-8 with TRBJ1-5; no definite D call. Trimming pared 0 bases from V and 3 bases from J, leaving 13 bases between. Per germline, CDR1 SGHTS and CDR2 YDEGEE. The CDR3 has 16 amino acids. The CDR3 loop is CASSLDSTFSNQPQHF. The CDR3 region has the DNA TGTGCCAGCAGCTTGGATTCTACCTTTTCCAATCAGCCCCAGCATTTT.

For the CDR3, the DNA is TGTGCCAGCGGGACAGGGCCTTTCTACGAGCAGTACTTC. This encodes CASGTGPFYEQYF. The rearrangement joins TRBV6-5 to TRBJ2-7; 9 bases align to TRBD1. The CDR3 is 13 residues long. The ends lost 8 bases at V and 3 bases at J; junction bases unmatched: 5. Looked up from germline, CDR1 is MNHEY and CDR2 is SVGAGI.

This chain links TRBV6-2 or TRBV6-3 with TRBJ2-3; 10 nucleotides align to TRBD2. CDR1 and CDR2 (germline): MNHEY, SVGEGT. The junction had 13 bases not matched to a gene; V was cut back by 6 bases and J by 7 bases. The CDR3 totals 16 residues. The CDR3 sequence: CASSPLLAGSVNTQYF. For the CDR3, the DNA is TGTGCCAGCAGCCCGCTACTAGCGGGGAGTGTTAATACGCAGTATTTT.

This clone has only a few counts. V and J are TRBV2 and TRBJ1-5; the match to TRBD1 covers 7 bases. Germline values: CDR1 SNHLY, CDR2 FYNNEI. The CDR3 consists of 15 residues. Germline trimming cut 4 bases from V and 0 bases from J; bases unmatched to any gene: 3. The DNA of the CDR3 is TGTGCCAGCAGTGGAGGGGGCAGTAGCAATCAGCCCCAGCATTTT. Translation: CASSGGGSSNQPQHF.

The chain has TRBV29-1 and TRBJ1-3, with no clear D. The germline V gene encodes CDR1 SQVTM and CDR2 ANQGSEA. The CDR3 is 14 amino acids. The V end was cut by 0 bases, the J end by 0 bases, with 6 bases between. This chain's CDR3 is CSVEDQASGNTIYF. In DNA form, the CDR3 reads TGCAGCGTTGAAGATCAAGCCTCTGGAAACACCATATATTTT.

The chain joins TRBV6-5 to TRBJ1-1; 7 bases align to TRBD1. The CDR3 consists of 14 residues. After removal of 6 bases from V and 3 bases from J, the junction contained 7 bases not matched to a gene. Germline CDR1 is MNHEY and CDR2 is SVGAGI. The CDR3 reads CASRFRGGHTEAFF. The CDR3 coding sequence is TGTGCCAGCAGATTCCGAGGGGGCCACACTGAAGCTTTCTTT.

The chain is built from TRBV7-3 and TRBJ1-1; 11 positions match TRBD1. This CDR3 is built from 16 residues. Germline V lookup: CDR1 SGHTA, CDR2 FQGTGA. Unmatched junction bases numbered 8, after V lost 0 bases and J lost 8 bases. CDR3 sequence reads: CASSLTGGTGGEEAFF. The CDR3, as DNA: TGTGCCAGCAGCTTAACGGGTGGGACAGGGGGAGAGGAAGCTTTCTTT.

The chain combines TRBV18 with TRBJ1-4, with D possibly being TRBD1 (5 bases). V gave up 4 bases and J gave up 6 bases, with 18 bases separating them. The germline V gene has CDR1 KGHSH and CDR2 LQKENI. The CDR3 is 16 amino acids. CDR3 coding DNA: TGTGCCAGCTCACGGGAACTGAACGGGGGAGATGAAAAACTGTTTTTT. Residues: CASSRELNGGDEKLFF.

This chain uses TRBV2 with TRBJ1-1, with 7 nucleotides matching TRBD1. There are 15 residues in the CDR3. V dropped 4 bases and J dropped 6; count of bases not matched to a gene: 11. Germline CDR1 SNHLY, CDR2 FYNNEI. The CDR3 DNA reads as TGTGCCAGCAGTGCAGAGACAGGGAAAATCTCTGAAGCTTTCTTT. Amino acids: CASSAETGKISEAFF.

Note on this clone: This CDR3 is also generated by other DNA sequences in the sample. The chain joins TRBV9 to TRBJ2-1; TRBD2 matches at 10 bases. Germline assignment: CDR1 SGDLS and CDR2 YYNGEE. The CDR3 is made up of 15 amino acids. V lost 4 bases, J lost 3 bases, and 4 bases stayed unmatched. The CDR3 loop reads CASSPRLAGYNEQFF. CDR3 coding DNA: TGTGCCAGCAGCCCCAGACTAGCGGGCTACAATGAGCAGTTCTTC.

The CDR3 sequence is CASSLRGGTYEQYF. CDR3 in DNA: TGTGCCAGCTCTCTCCGGGGGGGTACCTACGAGCAGTACTTC. The chain combines TRBV18 with TRBJ2-7, with 8 bases matching TRBD2. This CDR3 has 14 amino acids. The V gene's germline CDR1 is KGHSH and CDR2 LQKENI. V lost 6 bases to trimming and J lost 2 bases; unmatched junction nucleotides: 6.

This clone came up a few times. The chain has TRBV12-3 or TRBV12-4 and TRBJ1-5; D unresolved. This CDR3 region has 13 residues. Trimming left V 8 bases short and J 4 bases short, with 12 bases between. In DNA form, the CDR3 reads TGTGCCAGCGCAGGACTTCCTAATCAGCCCCAGCATTTT. Its translation is CASAGLPNQPQHF.

This clone occurred a few times. This chain uses TRBV28 with TRBJ1-5; D possibly corresponds to TRBD1 (6 bases). Per germline, CDR1 MDHEN and CDR2 SYDVKM. The CDR3 totals 15 residues. V was trimmed by 4 bases and J by 7 bases, leaving 17 bases between them. The CDR3 region has the DNA TGTGCCAGCAGTTCCGGAACAGGGTATGTCCAGCCCCAGCATTTT. Its protein product is CASSSGTGYVQPQHF. The whole variable domain, filled in from reference TRBV28 and TRBJ1-5, reads DVKVTQSSRYLVKRTGEKVFLECVQDMDHENMFWYRQDPGLGLRLIYFSYDVKMKEKGDIPEGYSVSREKKERFSLILESASTNQTSMYLCASSSGTGYVQPQHFGDGTRLSIL.

This clone appeared a single time. The genes are TRBV12-5 and TRBJ1-1, with D possibly TRBD1 on 5 matching bases. The V end lost 7 bases, the J end lost 5 bases, and 20 bases lay between the germline ends. From germline, CDR1 is LGHNT and CDR2 FRNRAP. CDR3 length equals 15 residues. In nucleotides, the CDR3 is TGTGCTAGTGCCCATCGGGGGTATCAGGGAACTGAAGCTTTCTTT. Encoded protein: CASAHRGYQGTEAFF. Supplemented by reference TRBV12-5 and TRBJ1-1, the full variable domain reads DARVTQTPRHKVTEMGQEVTMRCQPILGHNTVFWYRQTMMQGLELLAYFRNRAPLDDSGMPKDRFSAEMPDATLATLKIQPSEPRDSAVYFCASAHRGYQGTEAFFGQGTRLTVV.

This clone was recorded a few times. J is TRBJ1-3 and V is TRBV2, with D hard to call. Looked up from germline, CDR1 is SNHLY and CDR2 is FYNNEI. V dropped 8 bases and J dropped 0 bases, with 5 bases sitting between them. The CDR3 sequence is 12 residues long. CDR3 sequence reads: CASLSSGNTIYF. The CDR3, as DNA: TGTGCCAGCCTATCCTCTGGAAACACCATATATTTT.

The chain recombines TRBV5-8 with TRBJ2-7; possible D gene TRBD2, 6 bases. Trimming stripped 5 bases from V and 7 bases from J, with 19 bases between. The CDR3 loop spans 14 amino acids. Germline CDR1 reads SGHTS; CDR2 reads YDEGEE. In DNA form, the CDR3 reads TGTGCCAGCAGATTAGCTGGGGGGTTGGTTGAGCAGTACTTC. Protein product: CASRLAGGLVEQYF. The full variable domain, rest sourced from reference TRBV5-8 and TRBJ2-7, is EAGVTQSPTHLIKTRGQQATLRCSPISGHTSVYWYQQALGLGLQFLLWYDEGEERNRGNFPPRFSGRQFPNYSSELNVNALELEDSALYLCASRLAGGLVEQYFGPGTRLTVT.

The chain combines TRBV5-1 with TRBJ1-2; no definite D call. CDR3 length equals 13 residues. CDR1 and CDR2 from the germline V gene are SGHRS and YFSETQ. Trimming removed 2 bases at V and 8 bases at J, with 13 bases between. CDR3 sequence reads: CASSFGAEGGYTF. The CDR3 bases are TGCGCCAGCAGCTTTGGAGCAGAAGGAGGCTACACCTTC.